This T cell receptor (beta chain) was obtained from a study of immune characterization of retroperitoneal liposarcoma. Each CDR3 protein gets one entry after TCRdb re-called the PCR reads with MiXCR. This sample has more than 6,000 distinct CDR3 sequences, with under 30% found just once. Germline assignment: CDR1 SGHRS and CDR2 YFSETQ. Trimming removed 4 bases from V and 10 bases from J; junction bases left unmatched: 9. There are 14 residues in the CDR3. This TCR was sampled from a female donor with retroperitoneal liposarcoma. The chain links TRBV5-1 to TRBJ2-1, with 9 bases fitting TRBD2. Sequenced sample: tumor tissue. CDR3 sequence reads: CASSRGGGGYEQFF. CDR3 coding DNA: TGCGCCAGCAGCCGGGGCGGGGGGGGGTACGAGCAGTTCTTC.